This is a list of T cell receptor beta chains from one sample in a study of molecular identifiers for immune sequencing clone quantification. TCRdb independently ran MiXCR on the PCR reads; one entry per CDR3 protein. Of approximately 680,000 distinct CDR3 sequences in the sample, roughly 25% were seen once. What was sequenced was naive CD8+ T cells from blood, with Jurkat cell RNA spiked in. These receptors were obtained from a human donor in good health. Some libraries in this study had Jurkat cell RNA spiked in. Each CDR3 is given with its conserved first and last residue. Each record gives: J gene, D gene, clone size, V gene, CDR3 protein, CDR3 DNA. D genes are given only for firm matches. The size of a clone is reported for some rows only, either as once, few or many, or as a class for expanded clones.

>TRBJ1-1|NA|many|TRBV15
CATGAWNTEAFF
TGTGCCACCGGGGCTTGGAACACTGAAGCTTTCTTT
>TRBJ2-1|NA|NA|TRBV12-3/TRBV12-4
CASSPQPYPSYNEQFF
TGTGCCAGCAGTCCGCAGCCTTACCCTTCCTACAATGAGCAGTTCTTC
>TRBJ1-1|NA|many|TRBV7-2
CASSPLRVHTEAFF
TGTGCCAGCAGTCCCCTTCGGGTCCACACTGAAGCTTTCTTT
>TRBJ2-3|NA|NA|TRBV20-1
CSAAPIGTQYF
TGCAGTGCAGCCCCGATCGGTACGCAGTATTTT
>TRBJ2-3|NA|few|TRBV9
CASSVNSRSTDTQYF
TGTGCCAGCAGCGTAAACTCCAGGAGCACAGATACGCAGTATTTT
>TRBJ1-1|NA|NA|TRBV30
CAWSVSGETEAFF
TGTGCCTGGAGTGTATCTGGGGAGACTGAAGCTTTCTTT
>TRBJ1-1|TRBD1|NA|TRBV27
CASSWTGWTEAFF
TGTGCCAGCAGCTGGACAGGGTGGACTGAAGCTTTCTTT
>TRBJ2-7|TRBD2|few|TRBV30
CAWNWEGYEQYF
TGTGCCTGGAATTGGGAGGGCTACGAGCAGTACTTC
>TRBJ2-2|TRBD2|NA|TRBV27
CASSFSLAESNTGELFF
TGTGCCAGCAGTTTTTCGCTAGCGGAGAGTAACACCGGGGAGCTGTTTTTT
>TRBJ2-1|NA|NA|TRBV7-8
CASSLVRGRPYNEQFF
TGTGCCAGCAGCTTAGTCCGGGGGAGACCCTACAATGAGCAGTTCTTC
>TRBJ1-1|NA|few|TRBV19
CASSNRQRNTEAFF
TGTGCCAGTAGTAACCGACAAAGGAACACTGAAGCTTTCTTT
>TRBJ2-5|NA|many|TRBV7-9
CASSLESGKETQYF
TGTGCCAGCAGCTTAGAGTCAGGCAAAGAGACCCAGTACTTC
>TRBJ2-3|TRBD2|NA|TRBV5-1
CASSLLRGGYTDTQYF
TGCGCCAGCAGCTTGTTGCGGGGGGGCTACACAGATACGCAGTATTTT
>TRBJ2-7|NA|few|TRBV27
CASSLRSDSSYEQYF
TGTGCCAGCAGTTTACGATCGGACAGCTCCTACGAGCAGTACTTC
>TRBJ2-7|NA|many|TRBV6-5
CASSYSSGAWEQYF
TGTGCCAGCAGTTACTCTAGCGGAGCCTGGGAGCAGTACTTC
>TRBJ2-1|NA|NA|TRBV6-1
CASGTTKLVVNEQFF
TGTGCCAGCGGAACGACTAAGCTAGTAGTAAATGAGCAGTTCTTC
>TRBJ2-1|TRBD1|few|TRBV12-3/TRBV12-4
CASSHSDRGLYNEQFF
TGTGCCAGCAGTCATTCTGACAGGGGTTTATACAATGAGCAGTTCTTC
>TRBJ2-3|NA|few|TRBV2
CASSGGLGTDTQYF
TGTGCCAGCAGTGGCGGGTTGGGCACAGATACGCAGTATTTT
>TRBJ2-7|NA|few|TRBV10-3
CAISDLQHYEQYF
TGTGCCATCAGTGACCTACAGCACTACGAGCAGTACTTC
>TRBJ2-7|NA|few|TRBV20-1
CSATPRFGPSSYEQYF
TGCAGTGCTACCCCGAGGTTTGGACCCAGCTCCTACGAGCAGTACTTC
>TRBJ2-7|NA|NA|TRBV6-1
CASSEHRDPYTYEQYF
TGTGCCAGCAGTGAGCACCGGGACCCGTATACCTACGAGCAGTACTTC
>TRBJ1-1|NA|NA|TRBV4-1
CASSQDSLLDTGTEAFF
TGCGCCAGCAGCCAAGATTCCCTTTTAGATACTGGAACTGAAGCTTTCTTT
>TRBJ2-7|TRBD2|few|TRBV2
CASTGGLAERGNSYEQYF
TGTGCCAGCACCGGGGGACTAGCGGAGCGGGGGAACTCCTACGAGCAGTACTTC
>TRBJ2-7|NA|few|TRBV6-2/TRBV6-3
CASSRPQTTPTYEQYF
TGTGCCAGCAGTCGACCACAGACAACACCGACCTACGAGCAGTACTTC
>TRBJ1-5|NA|NA|TRBV29-1
CSDESGDSNQPQHF
TGCAGCGATGAGTCCGGGGACAGCAATCAGCCCCAGCATTTT
>TRBJ1-5|NA|many|TRBV20-1
CSASGTDSNQPQHF
TGCAGTGCTAGTGGCACAGATAGCAATCAGCCCCAGCATTTT
>TRBJ2-7|NA|many|TRBV18
CASSGWDSITYEQYF
TGTGCCAGCTCGGGGTGGGACTCTATAACCTACGAGCAGTACTTC
>TRBJ2-5|NA|NA|TRBV6-1
CASRKDYQETQYF
TGTGCCAGCAGGAAGGACTATCAAGAGACCCAGTACTTC
>TRBJ2-1|TRBD2|few|TRBV7-9
CASRSGLAGGLEFF
TGTGCCAGCAGATCGGGACTAGCGGGGGGGCTGGAGTTCTTC
>TRBJ1-1|TRBD1|NA|TRBV9
CASRATGGSTEAFF
TGTGCCAGCAGGGCAACAGGGGGGAGCACTGAAGCTTTCTTT
>TRBJ1-1|NA|few|TRBV10-3
CAISGGLGPNTEAFF
TGTGCCATCAGTGGCGGACTTGGACCGAACACTGAAGCTTTCTTT
>TRBJ2-5|NA|NA|TRBV11-2
CASSYYMAPQETQYF
TGTGCCAGCAGCTACTACATGGCCCCCCAAGAGACCCAGTACTTC
>TRBJ1-2|NA|NA|TRBV27
CASSLKGNSYGYTF
TGTGCCAGCAGTTTAAAAGGGAATAGCTATGGCTACACCTTC
>TRBJ2-2|NA|many|TRBV7-6
CASSLAYSTGELFF
TGTGCCAGCAGTCTAGCGTATTCGACCGGGGAGCTGTTTTTT
>TRBJ1-5|TRBD1|many|TRBV7-9
CASSLAAGGQPQHF
TGTGCCAGCAGCCTTGCGGCAGGGGGTCAGCCCCAGCATTTT
>TRBJ1-2|NA|once|TRBV3-1
CASSQGQGLLTF
TGTGCCAGCAGCCAGGGGCAGGGTCTCCTTACCTTC
>TRBJ2-5|NA|NA|TRBV11-2
CASSLRSVGVVQETQYF
TGTGCCAGCAGCTTACGTTCTGTGGGAGTGGTCCAAGAGACCCAGTACTTC
>TRBJ2-3|TRBD2|many|TRBV30
CAWGLAGVADTQYF
TGTGCCTGGGGCTTAGCGGGAGTAGCAGATACGCAGTATTTT
>TRBJ2-7|NA|few|TRBV3-1
CASSQDTLGSYEQYF
TGTGCCAGCAGCCAAGACACCCTCGGGTCCTACGAGCAGTACTTC
>TRBJ2-1|NA|NA|TRBV29-1
CSVVRGDDISYNEQFF
TGCAGCGTTGTCCGCGGGGACGATATCTCCTACAATGAGCAGTTCTTC
>TRBJ2-7|NA|NA|TRBV27
CAGSPLVREPVEQYF
TGTGCCGGCAGTCCCCTTGTTCGCGAACCGGTGGAGCAGTACTTC
>TRBJ2-7|NA|many|TRBV29-1
CSVEAQDTYEQYF
TGCAGCGTTGAGGCACAGGACACCTACGAGCAGTACTTC